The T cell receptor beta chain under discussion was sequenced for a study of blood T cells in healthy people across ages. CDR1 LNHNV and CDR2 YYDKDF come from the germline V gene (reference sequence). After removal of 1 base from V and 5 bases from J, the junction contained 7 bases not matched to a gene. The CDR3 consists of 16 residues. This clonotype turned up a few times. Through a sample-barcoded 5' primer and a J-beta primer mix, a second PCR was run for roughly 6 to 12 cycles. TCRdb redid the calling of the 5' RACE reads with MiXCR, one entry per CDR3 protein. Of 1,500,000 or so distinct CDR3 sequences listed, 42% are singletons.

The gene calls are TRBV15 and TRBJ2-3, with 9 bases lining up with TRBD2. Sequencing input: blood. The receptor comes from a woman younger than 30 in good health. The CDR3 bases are TGTGCCACCAGCAGAGGAATAGCGGGAGTGGGAGATACGCAGTATTTT. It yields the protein CATSRGIAGVGDTQYF.